The TCR beta chain under discussion was sequenced for a study of CD8 T cells in Susac syndrome. The RNA, about 0.5 to 1 ug, was put through reverse transcription using random hexamers. The authors amplified TCR beta CDR3 across 54 Vbeta and 13 Jbeta using immunoSEQ multiplex PCR. TCRdb reprocessed the immunoSEQ multiplex PCR reads with MiXCR, giving one entry per CDR3 protein. The table lists around 160,000 distinct CDR3 sequences, roughly 94% of them singletons. Germline V CDR1 and CDR2: DFQATT, SNEGSKA (reference sequence). The J segment lost 5 bases and the V segment lost 3 bases, leaving 5 bases of the junction unmatched. The CDR3 runs to 13 residues.

The TCR comes from a human donor with multiple sclerosis. The V and J genes are TRBV20-1 and TRBJ2-5, with 8 bases matching TRBD2. The material sequenced was CD4+ T cells from PBMCs. CDR3 sequence reads: CSASGRAGETQYF. CDR3 nucleotides: TGCAGTGCTAGCGGGAGGGCCGGGGAGACCCAGTACTTC.